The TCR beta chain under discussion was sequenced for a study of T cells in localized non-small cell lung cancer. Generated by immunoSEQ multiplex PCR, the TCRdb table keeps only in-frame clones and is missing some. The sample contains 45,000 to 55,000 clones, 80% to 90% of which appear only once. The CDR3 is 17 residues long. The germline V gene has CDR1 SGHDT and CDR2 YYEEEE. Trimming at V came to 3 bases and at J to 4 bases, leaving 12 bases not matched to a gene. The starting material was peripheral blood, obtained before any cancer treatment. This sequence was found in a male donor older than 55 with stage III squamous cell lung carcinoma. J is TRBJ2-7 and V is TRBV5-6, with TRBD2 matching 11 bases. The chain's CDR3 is CASSSYHPTSGTYEQYF. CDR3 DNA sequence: TGTGCCAGCAGCTCCTACCACCCGACTAGCGGGACTTACGAGCAGTACTTC. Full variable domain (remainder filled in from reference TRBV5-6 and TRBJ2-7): DAGVTQSPTHLIKTRGQQVTLRCSPKSGHDTVSWYQQALGQGPQFIFQYYEEEERQRGNFPDRFSGHQFPNYSSELNVNALLLGDSALYLCASSSYHPTSGTYEQYFGPGTRLTVT.